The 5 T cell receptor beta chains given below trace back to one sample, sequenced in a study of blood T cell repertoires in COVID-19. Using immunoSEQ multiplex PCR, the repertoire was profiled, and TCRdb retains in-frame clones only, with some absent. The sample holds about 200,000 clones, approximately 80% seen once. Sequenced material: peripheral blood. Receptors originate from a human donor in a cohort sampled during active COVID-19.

CDR3 DNA: TGCGCCAGCAGCCCCTCGGACAGGGCCAACGCTGAAGCTTTCTTT. Its translation is CASSPSDRANAEAFF. This sequence joins TRBV5-1 and TRBJ1-1; the match to TRBD1 covers 8 bases. CDR1 is SGHRS and CDR2 is YFSETQ in the germline V gene. The junction had 11 bases not matched to a gene; V was cut back by 4 bases and J by 6 bases. The CDR3 length is 15 residues.

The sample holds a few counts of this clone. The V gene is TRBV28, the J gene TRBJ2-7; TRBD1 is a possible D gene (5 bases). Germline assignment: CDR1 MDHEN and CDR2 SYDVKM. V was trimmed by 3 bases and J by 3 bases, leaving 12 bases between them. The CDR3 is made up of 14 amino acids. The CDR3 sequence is CASSFNQGFYEQYF. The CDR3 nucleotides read TGTGCCAGCAGTTTTAATCAGGGATTCTACGAGCAGTACTTC.

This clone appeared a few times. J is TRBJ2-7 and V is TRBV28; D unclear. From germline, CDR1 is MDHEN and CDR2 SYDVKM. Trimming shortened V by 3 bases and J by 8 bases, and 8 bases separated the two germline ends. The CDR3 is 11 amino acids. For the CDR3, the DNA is TGTGCCAGCAGTTTCTTAGAGAAGCAGTACTTC. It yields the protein CASSFLEKQYF.

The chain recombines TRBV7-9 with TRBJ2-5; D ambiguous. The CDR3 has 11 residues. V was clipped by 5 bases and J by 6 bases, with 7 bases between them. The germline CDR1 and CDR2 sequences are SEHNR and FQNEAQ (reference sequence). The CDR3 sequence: CASSPSQTQYF. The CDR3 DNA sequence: TGTGCCAGCAGCCCCTCCCAGACCCAGTACTTC.

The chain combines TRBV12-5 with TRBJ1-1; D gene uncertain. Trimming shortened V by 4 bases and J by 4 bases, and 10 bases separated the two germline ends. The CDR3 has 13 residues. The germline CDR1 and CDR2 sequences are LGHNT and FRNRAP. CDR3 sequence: CASGSGRGTEAFF. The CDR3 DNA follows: TGTGCTAGTGGTTCGGGCCGGGGCACTGAAGCTTTCTTT.